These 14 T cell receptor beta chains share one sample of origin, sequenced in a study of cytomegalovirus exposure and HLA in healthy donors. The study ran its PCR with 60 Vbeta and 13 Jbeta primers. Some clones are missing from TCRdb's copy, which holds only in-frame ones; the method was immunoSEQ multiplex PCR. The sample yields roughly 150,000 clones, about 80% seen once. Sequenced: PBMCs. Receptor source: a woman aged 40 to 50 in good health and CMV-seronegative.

The CDR3 bases are TGCGCCAGCAGTGAGTCCGGACTAGTCTCTTACAATGAGCAGTTCTTC. Protein: CASSESGLVSYNEQFF. The chain carries TRBV10-1 and TRBJ2-1, with TRBD2 matching over 7 bases. Germline V gives CDR1 WNHNN, CDR2 SYGVQD (reference sequence). The junction had 6 bases not matched to a gene; V was cut back by 0 bases and J by 4 bases. There are 16 residues in the CDR3.

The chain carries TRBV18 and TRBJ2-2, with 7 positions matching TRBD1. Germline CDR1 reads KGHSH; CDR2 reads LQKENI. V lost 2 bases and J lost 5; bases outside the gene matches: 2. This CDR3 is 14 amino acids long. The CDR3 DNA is TGTGCCAGCTCACCAGTGACAGGGACCGGGGAGCTGTTTTTT. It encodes CASSPVTGTGELFF.

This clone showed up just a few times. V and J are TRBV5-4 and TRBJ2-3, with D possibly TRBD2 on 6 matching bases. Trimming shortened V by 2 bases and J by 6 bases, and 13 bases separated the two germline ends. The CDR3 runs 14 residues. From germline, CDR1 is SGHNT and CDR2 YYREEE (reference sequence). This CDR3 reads CASSLVSRGDTQYF. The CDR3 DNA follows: TGTGCCAGCAGCTTAGTCTCGCGGGGTGATACGCAGTATTTT. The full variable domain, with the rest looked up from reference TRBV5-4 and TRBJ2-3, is ETGVTQSPTHLIKTRGQQVTLRCSSQSGHNTVSWYQQALGQGPQFIFQYYREEENGRGNFPPRFSGLQFPNYSSELNVNALELDDSALYLCASSLVSRGDTQYFGPGTRLTVL.

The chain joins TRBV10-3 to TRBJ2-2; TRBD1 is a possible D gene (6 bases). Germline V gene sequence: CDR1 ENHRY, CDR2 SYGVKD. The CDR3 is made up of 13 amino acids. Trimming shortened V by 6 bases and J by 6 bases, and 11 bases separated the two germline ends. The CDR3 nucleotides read TGTGCCATCAGCCCGGACAGACCCGGGGAGCTGTTTTTT. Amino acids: CAISPDRPGELFF.

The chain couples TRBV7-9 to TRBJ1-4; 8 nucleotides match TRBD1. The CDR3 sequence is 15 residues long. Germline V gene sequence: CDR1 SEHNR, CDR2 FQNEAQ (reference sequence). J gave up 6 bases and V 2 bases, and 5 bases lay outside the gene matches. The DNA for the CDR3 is TGTGCCAGCAGCTTAAAGCCGGACAGGGATGAAAAACTGTTTTTT. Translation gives CASSLKPDRDEKLFF.

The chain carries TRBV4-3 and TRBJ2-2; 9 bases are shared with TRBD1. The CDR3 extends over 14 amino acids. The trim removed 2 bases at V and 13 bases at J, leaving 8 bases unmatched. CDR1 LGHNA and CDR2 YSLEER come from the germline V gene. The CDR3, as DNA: TGCGCCAGCAGCCAATCACCGGGACAGGGTGTGCTGTTTTTT. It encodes CASSQSPGQGVLFF.

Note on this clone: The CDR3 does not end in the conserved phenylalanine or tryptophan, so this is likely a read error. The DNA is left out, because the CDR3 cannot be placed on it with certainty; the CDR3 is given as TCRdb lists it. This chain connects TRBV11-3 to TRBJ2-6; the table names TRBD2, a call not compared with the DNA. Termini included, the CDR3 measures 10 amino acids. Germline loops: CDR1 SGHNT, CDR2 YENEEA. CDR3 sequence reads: CASSSGLLLP.

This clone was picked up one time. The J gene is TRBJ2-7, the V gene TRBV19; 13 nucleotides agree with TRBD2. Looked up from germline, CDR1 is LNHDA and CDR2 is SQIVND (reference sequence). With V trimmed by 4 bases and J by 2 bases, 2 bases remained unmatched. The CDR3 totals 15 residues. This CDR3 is CASSTGTSGTYEQYF. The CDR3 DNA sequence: TGTGCCAGTAGTACCGGGACTAGCGGGACCTACGAGCAGTACTTC.

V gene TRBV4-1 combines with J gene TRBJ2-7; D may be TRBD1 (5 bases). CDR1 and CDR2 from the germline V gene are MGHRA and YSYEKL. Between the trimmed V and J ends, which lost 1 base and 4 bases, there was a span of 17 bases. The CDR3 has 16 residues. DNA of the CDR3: TGCGCCAGCAGCCAAGGGCTGGCCAGGGATTCGTACGAGCAGTACTTC. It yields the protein CASSQGLARDSYEQYF.

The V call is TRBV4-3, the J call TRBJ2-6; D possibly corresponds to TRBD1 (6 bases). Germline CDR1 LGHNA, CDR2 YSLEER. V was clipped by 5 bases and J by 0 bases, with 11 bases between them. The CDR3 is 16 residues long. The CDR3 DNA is TGCGCCAGCAGCGAACAGGGTTCCTCTGGGGCCAACGTCCTGACTTTC. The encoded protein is CASSEQGSSGANVLTF.

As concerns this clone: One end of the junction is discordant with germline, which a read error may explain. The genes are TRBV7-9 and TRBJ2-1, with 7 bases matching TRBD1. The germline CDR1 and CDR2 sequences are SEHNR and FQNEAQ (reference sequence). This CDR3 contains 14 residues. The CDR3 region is CSSSLAGGRNEQFF. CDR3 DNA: TGTTCCAGCAGCTTAGCAGGGGGACGCAATGAGCAGTTCTTC.

The CDR3, as DNA: TGTGCCAGCAGTAAAGGGACAGGTGGATCCTACGAGCAGTACTTC. Encoded protein: CASSKGTGGSYEQYF. This rearrangement joins TRBV28 to TRBJ2-7; 8 bases are shared with TRBD1. This CDR3 spans 15 amino acids. Germline V gene data show CDR1 as MDHEN and CDR2 as SYDVKM. Losses at the gene ends were 5 bases for V and 1 base for J; bases not matched to a gene: 7.

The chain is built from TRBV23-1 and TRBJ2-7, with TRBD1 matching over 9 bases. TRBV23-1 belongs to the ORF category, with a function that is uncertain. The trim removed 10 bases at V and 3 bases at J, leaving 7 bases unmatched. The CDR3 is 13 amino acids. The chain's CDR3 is CANRGPRFYEQYF. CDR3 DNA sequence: TGCGCCAACAGGGGGCCAAGATTCTACGAGCAGTACTTC.

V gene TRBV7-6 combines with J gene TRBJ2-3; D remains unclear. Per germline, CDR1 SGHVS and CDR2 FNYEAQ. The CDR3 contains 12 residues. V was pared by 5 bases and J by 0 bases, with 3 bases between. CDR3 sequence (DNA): TGTGCCAGCAGCCCGAGCACAGATACGCAGTATTTT. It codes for CASSPSTDTQYF.